The text below deals with one T cell receptor (beta chain). Terminally differentiated effector memory CD45RA+ cells were excluded from the naive CD8 cells, which were CD45RO-negative and positively selected for CCR7. Measured with immunoSEQ multiplex PCR; TCRdb has only the in-frame clones, and not every one. The table records over 2,000,000 clones, around 93% of them present only once. This entry is derived from a study of shared clonotypes between healthy human individuals. With 7 bases clipped from V and 1 base from J, the junction kept 6 bases outside the gene matches. The CDR3 contains 15 residues. Germline assignment: CDR1 SNHLY and CDR2 FYNNEI.

This clonotype was obtained from a man younger than 30 in good health. Some clones in this sample may be carry-over from other donors' samples. The chain links TRBV2 to TRBJ1-1; TRBD1 matches at 10 bases. Sequenced sample: naive CD8+ T cells from PBMCs. In nucleotides, the CDR3 is TGTGCCAGCACCGGAGGGGACAGGGGGAACACTGAAGCTTTCTTT. Its translation is CASTGGDRGNTEAFF.